These 6 T cell receptor beta chains were all obtained from the same sample, sequenced in a study of response to subunit inactivated influenza vaccine. Via MiXCR, TCRdb re-called the RT-PCR reads, giving one row per CDR3 protein. The profile covers approximately 490,000 distinct CDR3 sequences, with approximately 6.9% appearing a single time and around 13% taken by the ten largest. The source was PBMCs from blood, collected around 2 years after vaccination. Every receptor here comes from a man aged 45 to 70 who received an inactivated influenza vaccine.

This clonotype was seen more than once but under ten times. The genes are TRBV6-2 or TRBV6-3 and TRBJ1-6, with TRBD1 identical over 9 bases. Trimming removed 6 bases from V and 7 bases from J; junction bases left unmatched: 22. This CDR3 is 20 amino acids long. Germline loops: CDR1 MNHEY, CDR2 SVGEGT. CDR3 residues: CASRVTGGGTGRGRNSPLHF. In nucleotides, the CDR3 is TGTGCCAGCAGAGTCACGGGGGGAGGGACAGGGCGTGGACGAAATTCACCCCTCCACTTT.

This clonotype has just a few counts. The chain employs TRBV14 and TRBJ2-5; D gene ambiguous. Per the germline V gene, CDR1 is SGHDN and CDR2 is FVKESK. V gave up 1 base and J gave up 8 bases, with 8 bases separating them. The CDR3 is made up of 12 amino acids. The CDR3 nucleotides are TGTGCCAGCAGCCAAGGACCCGGCACCCAGTACTTC. Its protein product is CASSQGPGTQYF.

This clonotype was observed many times. The genes are TRBV28 and TRBJ2-7; D gene ambiguous. V was cut by 2 bases and J by 4 bases, with 15 bases left in between. Germline CDR1 is MDHEN and CDR2 is SYDVKM. The CDR3 extends over 15 amino acids. CDR3 region: CASSLGEGIAYEQYF. Written as DNA, the CDR3 is TGTGCCAGCAGTTTAGGGGAAGGGATTGCGTACGAGCAGTACTTC.

This chain uses TRBV28 with TRBJ2-3; a possible D gene is TRBD1 (5 bases). The CDR3 has 16 amino acids. Trimming removed 4 bases at V and 2 bases at J, with 16 bases between. CDR1 is MDHEN and CDR2 is SYDVKM in the germline V gene. CDR3 sequence: CASSSPDRKDTDTQYF. CDR3 bases: TGTGCCAGCAGTTCCCCAGACAGAAAGGACACAGATACGCAGTATTTT.

This clonotype was picked up a small number of times. The V and J genes are TRBV10-3 and TRBJ2-6; D perhaps matches TRBD1 (5 bases). V gave up 10 bases and J gave up 2 bases, with 12 bases separating them. Germline loops: CDR1 ENHRY, CDR2 SYGVKD. This CDR3 has 14 residues. As DNA, the CDR3 is TGTGCCAGCAGGGCTGGGGCTGGGGCCAACGTCCTGACTTTC. It translates to CASRAGAGANVLTF.

At least ten counts were recorded for this clonotype. This sequence joins TRBV11-2 and TRBJ2-5; TRBD2 matches at 8 bases. Germline CDR1 is SGHAT and CDR2 is FQNNGV. After removal of 0 bases from V and 2 bases from J, the junction contained 14 bases not matched to a gene. The CDR3 spans 19 residues. CDR3 coding DNA: TGTGCCAGCAGCTTAGAGGGGAGGGAGGGGACTAGTCGGCAAGAGACCCAGTACTTC. It specifies CASSLEGREGTSRQETQYF.